The clone carrying this T cell receptor (beta chain) was observed a few times. Its target is not known. As to treatment: oral pan-JAK inhibitor, 5-10 mg twice daily. This CDR3 is 13 amino acids long. The ends were cut back, 5 bases at V and 4 bases at J, with 9 bases in the middle. The V gene's germline CDR1 is SGHVS and CDR2 FQNEAQ. cDNA reverse transcribed from extracted RNA served as the sequencing template. Generated by immunoSEQ multiplex PCR, the TCRdb table keeps only in-frame clones and is missing some. Among some 180,000 clones listed, 45% to 60% were seen once. The entry originates in a study of CD8+ T cells in alopecia areata. Overall study findings and caveats: Possibly because of HLA-related factors, TCR sharing was less clear across patients than in mice.

Sequencing was performed on CD8+ T cells sorted from blood, taken at week 52, from a patient treated with tofacitinib. This receptor was obtained from a human donor with alopecia areata. The rearrangement links TRBV7-8 to TRBJ1-5; maybe TRBD1 (6 bases). The chain's CDR3 is CASSQGQNQPQHF. CDR3 nucleotides: TGTGCCAGCAGCCAAGGACAGAATCAGCCCCAGCATTTT.